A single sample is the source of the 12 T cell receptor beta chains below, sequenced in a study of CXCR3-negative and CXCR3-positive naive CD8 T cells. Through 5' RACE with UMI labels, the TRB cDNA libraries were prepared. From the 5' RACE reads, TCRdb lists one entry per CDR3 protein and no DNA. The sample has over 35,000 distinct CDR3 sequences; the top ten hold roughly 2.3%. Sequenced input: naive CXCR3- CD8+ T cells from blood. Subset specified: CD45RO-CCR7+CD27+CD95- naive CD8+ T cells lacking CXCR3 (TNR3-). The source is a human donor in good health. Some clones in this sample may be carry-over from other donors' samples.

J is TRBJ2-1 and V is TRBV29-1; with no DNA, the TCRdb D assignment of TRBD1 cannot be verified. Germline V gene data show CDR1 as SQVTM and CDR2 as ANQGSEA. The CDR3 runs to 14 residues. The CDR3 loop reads CSVLGTGAYNEQFF.

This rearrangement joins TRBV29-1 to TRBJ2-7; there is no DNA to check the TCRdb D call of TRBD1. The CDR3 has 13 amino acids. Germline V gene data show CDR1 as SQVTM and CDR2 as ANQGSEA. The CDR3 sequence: CSVEMDRAYEQYF.

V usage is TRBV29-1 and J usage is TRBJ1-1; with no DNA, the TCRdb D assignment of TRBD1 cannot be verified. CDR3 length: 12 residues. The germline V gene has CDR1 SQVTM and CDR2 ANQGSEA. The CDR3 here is CSVRQGDTEAFF.

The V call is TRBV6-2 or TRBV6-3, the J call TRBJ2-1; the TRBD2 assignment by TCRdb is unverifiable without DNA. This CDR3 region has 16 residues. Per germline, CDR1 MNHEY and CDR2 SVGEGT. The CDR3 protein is CASSGTSGGSYNEQFF.

The CDR3: CASSSPGELFF. This rearrangement joins TRBV12-3 or TRBV12-4 to TRBJ2-2; absent DNA, TCRdb's TRBD2 call cannot be checked. The CDR3 spans 11 residues.

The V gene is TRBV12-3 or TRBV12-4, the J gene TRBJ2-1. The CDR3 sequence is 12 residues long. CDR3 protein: CASSFVSNEQFF.

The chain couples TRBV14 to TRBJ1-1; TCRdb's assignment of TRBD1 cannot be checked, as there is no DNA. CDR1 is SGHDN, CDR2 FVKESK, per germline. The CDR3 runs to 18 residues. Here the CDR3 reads CASRSSRDISYRNTEAFF.

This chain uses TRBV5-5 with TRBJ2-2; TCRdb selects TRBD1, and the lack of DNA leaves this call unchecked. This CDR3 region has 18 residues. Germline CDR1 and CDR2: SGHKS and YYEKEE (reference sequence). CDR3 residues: CASSLRVGRRPNTGELFF. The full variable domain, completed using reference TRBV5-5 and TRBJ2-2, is DAGVTQSPTHLIKTRGQQVTLRCSPISGHKSVSWYQQVLGQGPQFIFQYYEKEERGRGNFPDRFSARQFPNYSSELNVNALLLGDSALYLCASSLRVGRRPNTGELFFGEGSRLTVL.

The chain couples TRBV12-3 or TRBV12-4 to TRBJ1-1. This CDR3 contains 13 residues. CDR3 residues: CASIGGEDTEAFF.

The CDR3 spells CASSLGPSGGFEQFF. The chain couples TRBV28 to TRBJ2-1; TCRdb outputs TRBD2, but without DNA this stays unchecked. Germline V gene data show CDR1 as MDHEN and CDR2 as SYDVKM. This CDR3 has 15 amino acids.

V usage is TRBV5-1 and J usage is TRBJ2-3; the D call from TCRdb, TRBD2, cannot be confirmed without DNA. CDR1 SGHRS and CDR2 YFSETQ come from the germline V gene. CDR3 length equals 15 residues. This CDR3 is CASSSQREGPDTQYF.

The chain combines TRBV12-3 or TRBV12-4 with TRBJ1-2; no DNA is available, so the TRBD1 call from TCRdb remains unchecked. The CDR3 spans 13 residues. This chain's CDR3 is CASTGFDRDGYTF.